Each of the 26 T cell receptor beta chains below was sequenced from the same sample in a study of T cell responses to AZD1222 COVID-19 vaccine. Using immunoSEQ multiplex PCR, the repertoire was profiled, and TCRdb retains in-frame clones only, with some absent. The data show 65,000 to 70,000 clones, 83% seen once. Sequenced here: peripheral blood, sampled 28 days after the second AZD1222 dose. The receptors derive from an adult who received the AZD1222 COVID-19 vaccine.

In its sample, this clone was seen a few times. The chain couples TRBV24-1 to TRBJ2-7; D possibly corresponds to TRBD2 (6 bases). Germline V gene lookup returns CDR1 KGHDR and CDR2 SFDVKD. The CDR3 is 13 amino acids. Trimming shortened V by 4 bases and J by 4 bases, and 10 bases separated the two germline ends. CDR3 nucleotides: TGTGCCACCAGTGAGGAGGGGAGGTACGAGCAGTACTTC. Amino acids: CATSEEGRYEQYF.

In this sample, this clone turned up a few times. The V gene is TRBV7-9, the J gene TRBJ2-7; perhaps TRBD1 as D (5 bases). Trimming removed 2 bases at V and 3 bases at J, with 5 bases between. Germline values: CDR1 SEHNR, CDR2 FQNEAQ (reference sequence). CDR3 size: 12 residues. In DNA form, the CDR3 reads TGTGCCAGCAGCTTAACAGGCTACGAGCAGTACTTC. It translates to CASSLTGYEQYF.

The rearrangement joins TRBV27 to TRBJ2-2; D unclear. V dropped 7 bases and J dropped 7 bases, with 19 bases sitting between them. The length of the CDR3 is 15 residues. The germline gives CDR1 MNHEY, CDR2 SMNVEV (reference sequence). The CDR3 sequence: CASNPSQGLVGELFF. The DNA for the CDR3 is TGTGCCAGCAACCCCTCACAAGGATTAGTCGGGGAGCTGTTTTTT.

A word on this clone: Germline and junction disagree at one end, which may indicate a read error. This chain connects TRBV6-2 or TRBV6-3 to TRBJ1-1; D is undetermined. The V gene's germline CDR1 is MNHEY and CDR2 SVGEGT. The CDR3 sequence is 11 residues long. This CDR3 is CASSNQATEIF. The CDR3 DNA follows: TGTGCCAGCAGTAACCAAGCGACGGAAATCTTT.

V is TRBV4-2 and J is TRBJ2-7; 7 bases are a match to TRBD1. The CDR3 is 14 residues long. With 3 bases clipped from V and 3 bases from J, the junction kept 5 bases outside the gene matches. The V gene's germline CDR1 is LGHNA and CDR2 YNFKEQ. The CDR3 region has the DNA TGTGCCAGCAGCCACAGACAGGGTAACTACGAGCAGTACTTC. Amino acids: CASSHRQGNYEQYF.

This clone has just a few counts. CDR3 sequence reads: CASSQAGGSNEQYF. In DNA, the CDR3 is TGTGCCAGCAGCCAAGCTGGGGGCTCGAACGAGCAGTACTTC. This rearrangement joins TRBV3-1 (or the pseudogene TRBV3-2) to TRBJ2-7; D perhaps matches TRBD1 (6 bases). This CDR3 is 14 amino acids long. The germline V gene encodes CDR1 LGHDT and CDR2 YNNKEL (reference sequence). Trimming removed 1 base at V and 5 bases at J, with 12 bases between.

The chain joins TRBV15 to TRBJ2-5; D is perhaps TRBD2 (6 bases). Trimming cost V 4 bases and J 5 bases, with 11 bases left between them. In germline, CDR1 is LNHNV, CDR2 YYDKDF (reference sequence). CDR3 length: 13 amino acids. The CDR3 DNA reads TGTGCCACCAGCATTAGCGGTGGGGAGACCCAGTACTTC. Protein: CATSISGGETQYF.

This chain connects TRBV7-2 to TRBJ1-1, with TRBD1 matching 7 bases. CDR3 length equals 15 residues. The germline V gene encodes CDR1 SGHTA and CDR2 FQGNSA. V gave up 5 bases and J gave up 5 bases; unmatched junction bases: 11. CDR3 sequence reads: CASSPSPTGKTEAFF. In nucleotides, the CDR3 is TGTGCCAGCAGCCCCTCGCCGACAGGGAAAACTGAAGCTTTCTTT.

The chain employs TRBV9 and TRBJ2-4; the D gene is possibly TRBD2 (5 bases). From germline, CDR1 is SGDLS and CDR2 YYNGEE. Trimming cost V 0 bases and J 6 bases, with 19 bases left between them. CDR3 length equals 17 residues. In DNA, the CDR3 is TGTGCCAGCAGCGTAGGGGCGGGCCCTTCCGGTGGAAACATTCAGTACTTC. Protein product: CASSVGAGPSGGNIQYF.

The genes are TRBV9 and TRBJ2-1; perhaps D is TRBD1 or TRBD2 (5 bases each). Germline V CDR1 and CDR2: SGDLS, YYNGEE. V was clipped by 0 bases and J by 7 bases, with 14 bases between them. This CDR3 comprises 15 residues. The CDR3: CASSVGPGTPNEQFF. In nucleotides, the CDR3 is TGTGCCAGCAGCGTAGGGCCCGGGACCCCTAATGAGCAGTTCTTC.

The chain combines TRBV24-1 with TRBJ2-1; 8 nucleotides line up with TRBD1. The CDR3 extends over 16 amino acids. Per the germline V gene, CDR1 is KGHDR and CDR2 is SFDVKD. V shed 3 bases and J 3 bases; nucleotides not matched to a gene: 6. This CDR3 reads CATSDTTGDNYNEQFF. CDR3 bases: TGTGCCACCAGTGATACGACAGGGGATAACTACAATGAGCAGTTCTTC.

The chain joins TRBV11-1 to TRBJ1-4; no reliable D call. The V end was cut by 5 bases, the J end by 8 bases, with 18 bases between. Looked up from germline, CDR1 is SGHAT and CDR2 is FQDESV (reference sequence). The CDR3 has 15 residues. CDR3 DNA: TGTGCCAGCAGCCCGACAACGGATAGCTACGAAAAACTGTTTTTT. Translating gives CASSPTTDSYEKLFF.

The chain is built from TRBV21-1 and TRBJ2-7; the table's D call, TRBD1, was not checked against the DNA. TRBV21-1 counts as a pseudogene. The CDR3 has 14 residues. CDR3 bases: TGTGCCAGCAGCAGAGGTAGGGGCGTGTACGAGCAGTACTTC. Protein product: CASSRGRGVYEQYF.

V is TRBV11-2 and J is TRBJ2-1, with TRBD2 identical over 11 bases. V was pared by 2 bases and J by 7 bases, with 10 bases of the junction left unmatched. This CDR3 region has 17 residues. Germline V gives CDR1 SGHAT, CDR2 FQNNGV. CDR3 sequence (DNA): TGTGCCAGCAGCTTAAGTTCTAGCGGGGGGCATGTAAATGAGCAGTTCTTC. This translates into CASSLSSSGGHVNEQFF.

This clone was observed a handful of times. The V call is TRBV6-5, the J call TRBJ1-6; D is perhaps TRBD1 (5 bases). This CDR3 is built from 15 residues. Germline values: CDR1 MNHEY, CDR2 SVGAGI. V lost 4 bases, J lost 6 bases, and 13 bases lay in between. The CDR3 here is CASSSAGTTNSPLHF. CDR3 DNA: TGTGCCAGCAGTTCAGCCGGGACTACTAATTCACCCCTCCACTTT.

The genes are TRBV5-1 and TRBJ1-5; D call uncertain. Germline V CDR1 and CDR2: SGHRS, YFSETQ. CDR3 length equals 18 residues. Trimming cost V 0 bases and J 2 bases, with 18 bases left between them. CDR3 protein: CASSLDGRRTSGNQPQHF. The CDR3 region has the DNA TGCGCCAGCAGCTTGGACGGACGGCGGACTTCTGGCAATCAGCCCCAGCATTTT.

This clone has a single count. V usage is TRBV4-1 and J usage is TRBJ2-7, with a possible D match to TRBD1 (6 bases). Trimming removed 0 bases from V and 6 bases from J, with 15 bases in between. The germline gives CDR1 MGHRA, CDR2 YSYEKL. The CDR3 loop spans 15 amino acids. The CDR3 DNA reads TGCGCCAGCAGCCAAGATTACAGGGTCTCAGGCGAGCAGTACTTC. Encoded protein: CASSQDYRVSGEQYF.

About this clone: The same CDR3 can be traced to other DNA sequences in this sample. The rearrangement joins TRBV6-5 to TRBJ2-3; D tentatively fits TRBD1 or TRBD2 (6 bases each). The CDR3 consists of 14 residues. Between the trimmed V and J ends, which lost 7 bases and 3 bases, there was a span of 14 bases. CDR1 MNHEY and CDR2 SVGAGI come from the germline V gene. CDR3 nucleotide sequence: TGTGCCAGCACCAAGGGGGGACCGACAGATACGCAGTATTTT. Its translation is CASTKGGPTDTQYF.

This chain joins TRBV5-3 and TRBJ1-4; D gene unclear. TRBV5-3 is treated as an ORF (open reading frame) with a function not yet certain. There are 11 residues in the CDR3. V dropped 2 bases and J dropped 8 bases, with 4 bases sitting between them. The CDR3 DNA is TGTGCCAGAAGCTTAAAGGAAAAACTGTTTTTT. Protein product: CARSLKEKLFF.

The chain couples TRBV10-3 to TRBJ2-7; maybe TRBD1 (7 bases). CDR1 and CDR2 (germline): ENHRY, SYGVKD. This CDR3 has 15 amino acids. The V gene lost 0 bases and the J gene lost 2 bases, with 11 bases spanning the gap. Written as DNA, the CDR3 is TGTGCCATCAGTGAGTCCGCGGGACAGACCTACGAGCAGTACTTC. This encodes CAISESAGQTYEQYF.

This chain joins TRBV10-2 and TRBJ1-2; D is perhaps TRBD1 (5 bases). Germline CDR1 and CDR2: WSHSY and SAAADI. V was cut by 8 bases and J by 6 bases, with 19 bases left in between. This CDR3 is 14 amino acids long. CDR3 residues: CASSDGGIAHGYTF. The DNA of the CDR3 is TGCGCCAGCTCTGACGGGGGGATAGCTCATGGCTACACCTTC.

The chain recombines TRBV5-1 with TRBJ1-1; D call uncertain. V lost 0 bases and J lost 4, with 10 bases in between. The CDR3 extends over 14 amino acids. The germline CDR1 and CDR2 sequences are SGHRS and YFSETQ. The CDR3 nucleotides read TGCGCCAGCAGCTTGGCCTTTATGGCCACTGAAGCTTTCTTT. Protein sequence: CASSLAFMATEAFF.

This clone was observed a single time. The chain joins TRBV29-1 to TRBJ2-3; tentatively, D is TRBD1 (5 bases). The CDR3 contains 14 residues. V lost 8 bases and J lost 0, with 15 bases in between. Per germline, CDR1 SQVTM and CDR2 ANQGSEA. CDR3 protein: CSIRTLTSTDTQYF. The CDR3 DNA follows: TGCAGCATCCGGACATTAACTAGCACAGATACGCAGTATTTT.

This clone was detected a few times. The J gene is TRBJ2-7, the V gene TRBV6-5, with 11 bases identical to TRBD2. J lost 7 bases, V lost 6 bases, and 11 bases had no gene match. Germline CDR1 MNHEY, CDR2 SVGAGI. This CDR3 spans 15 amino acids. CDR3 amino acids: CASSVFSGGAGEQYF. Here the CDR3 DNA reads TGTGCCAGCAGCGTTTTTAGCGGGGGGGCCGGGGAGCAGTACTTC.

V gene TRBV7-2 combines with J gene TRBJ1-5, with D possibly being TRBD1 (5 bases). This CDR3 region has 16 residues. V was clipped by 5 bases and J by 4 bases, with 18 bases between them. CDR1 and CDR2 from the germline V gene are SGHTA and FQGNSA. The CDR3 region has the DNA TGTGCCAGCAGCAGCCAGGCGCCAGGGACGAATCAGCCCCAGCATTTT. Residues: CASSSQAPGTNQPQHF.

The CDR3 region has the DNA TGTGCCAGTAGTCTTATGGACGGAGCAACTAATGAAAAACTGTTTTTT. Encoded protein: CASSLMDGATNEKLFF. V is TRBV19 and J is TRBJ1-4; D is unclear. Germline CDR1 and CDR2: LNHDA and SQIVND (reference sequence). Trimming stripped 5 bases from V and 0 bases from J, with 13 bases between. This CDR3 is built from 16 residues.